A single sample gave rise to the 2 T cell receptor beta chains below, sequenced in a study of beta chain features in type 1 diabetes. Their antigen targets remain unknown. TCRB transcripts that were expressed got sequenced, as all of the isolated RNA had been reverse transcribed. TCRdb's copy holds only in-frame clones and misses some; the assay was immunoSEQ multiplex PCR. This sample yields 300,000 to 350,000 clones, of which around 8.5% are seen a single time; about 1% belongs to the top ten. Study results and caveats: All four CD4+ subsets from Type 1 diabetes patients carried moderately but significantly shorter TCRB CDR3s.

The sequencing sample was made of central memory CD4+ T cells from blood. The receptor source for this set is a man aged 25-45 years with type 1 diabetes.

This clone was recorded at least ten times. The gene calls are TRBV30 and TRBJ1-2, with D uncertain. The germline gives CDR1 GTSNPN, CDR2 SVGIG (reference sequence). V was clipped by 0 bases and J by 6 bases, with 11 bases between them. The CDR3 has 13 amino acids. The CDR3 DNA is TGTGCCTGGAGTGTGGGGAGGGCCCATGGCTACACCTTC. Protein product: CAWSVGRAHGYTF.

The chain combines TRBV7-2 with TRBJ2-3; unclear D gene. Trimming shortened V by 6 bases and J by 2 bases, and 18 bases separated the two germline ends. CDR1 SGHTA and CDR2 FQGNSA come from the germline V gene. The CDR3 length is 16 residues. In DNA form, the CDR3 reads TGTGCCAGCAGACCTACCGGGTCCCCGGTCACAGATACGCAGTATTTT. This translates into CASRPTGSPVTDTQYF.